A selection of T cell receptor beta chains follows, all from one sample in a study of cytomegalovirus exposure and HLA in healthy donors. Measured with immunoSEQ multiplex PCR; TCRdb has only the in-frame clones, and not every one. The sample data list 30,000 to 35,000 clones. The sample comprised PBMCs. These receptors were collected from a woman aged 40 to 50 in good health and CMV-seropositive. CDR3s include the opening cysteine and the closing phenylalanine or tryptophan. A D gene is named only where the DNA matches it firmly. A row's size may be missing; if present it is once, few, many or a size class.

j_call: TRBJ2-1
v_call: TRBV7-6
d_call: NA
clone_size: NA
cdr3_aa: CASSLRQVSSYNEQFF
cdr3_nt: TGTGCCAGCAGCTTAAGACAGGTTTCCTCCTACAATGAGCAGTTCTTC

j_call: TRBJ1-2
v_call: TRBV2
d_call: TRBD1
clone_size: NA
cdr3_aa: CASARQGTFYGYTF
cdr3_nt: TGTGCCAGCGCTAGACAGGGTACTTTCTATGGCTACACCTTC

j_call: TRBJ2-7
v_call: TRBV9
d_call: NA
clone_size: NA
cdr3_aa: CASSAPPGSTSYEQYF
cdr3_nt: TGTGCCAGCAGCGCACCCCCCGGGAGCACCTCCTACGAGCAGTACTTC

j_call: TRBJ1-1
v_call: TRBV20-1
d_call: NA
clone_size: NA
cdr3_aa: CSARVNGEAFF
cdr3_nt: TGCAGTGCTAGAGTTAACGGTGAAGCTTTCTTT

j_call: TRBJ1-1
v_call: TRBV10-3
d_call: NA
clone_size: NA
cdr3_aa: CATGGGTEAFF
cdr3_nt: TGTGCCACCGGGGGGGGGACTGAAGCTTTCTTT

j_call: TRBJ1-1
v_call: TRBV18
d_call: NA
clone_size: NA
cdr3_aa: CASSEGNTEAFF
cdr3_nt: TGTGCCAGCTCAGAGGGGAACACTGAAGCTTTCTTT

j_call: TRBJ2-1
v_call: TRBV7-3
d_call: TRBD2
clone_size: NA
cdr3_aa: CASSSTSDPYNEQFF
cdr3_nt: TGTGCCAGCAGCTCGACTAGCGACCCTTACAATGAGCAGTTCTTC

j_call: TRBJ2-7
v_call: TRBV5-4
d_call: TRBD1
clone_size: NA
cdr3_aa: CASSTDRGYEQYF
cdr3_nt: TGTGCCAGCAGCACGGACAGGGGGTACGAGCAGTACTTC

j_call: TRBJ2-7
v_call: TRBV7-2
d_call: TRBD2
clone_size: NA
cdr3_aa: CASSLEGGRVYEQYF
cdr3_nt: TGTGCCAGCAGCTTAGAGGGCGGGAGGGTCTACGAGCAGTACTTC

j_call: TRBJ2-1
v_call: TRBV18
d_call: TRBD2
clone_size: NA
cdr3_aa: CASSPQAGYNEQFF
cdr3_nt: TGTGCCAGCTCACCCCAAGCGGGGTACAATGAGCAGTTCTTC

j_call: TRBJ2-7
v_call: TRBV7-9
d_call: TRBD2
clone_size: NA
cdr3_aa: CASSLLTSAYEQYF
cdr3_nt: TGTGCCAGCAGCCTACTGACTAGCGCCTACGAGCAGTACTTC

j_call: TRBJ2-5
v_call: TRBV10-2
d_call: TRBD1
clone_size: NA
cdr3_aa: CASSEQGLGETQYF
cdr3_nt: TGCGCCAGCAGCGAACAGGGGCTTGGGGAGACCCAGTACTTC

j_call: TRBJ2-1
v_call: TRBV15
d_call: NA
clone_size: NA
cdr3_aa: CATSAITSAGEQFF
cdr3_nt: TGTGCCACCAGCGCCATCACATCCGCGGGTGAGCAGTTCTTC

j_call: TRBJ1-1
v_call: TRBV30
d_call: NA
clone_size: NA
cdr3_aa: CAWSDRAAFF
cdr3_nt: TGTGCCTGGAGTGACAGGGCGGCTTTCTTT

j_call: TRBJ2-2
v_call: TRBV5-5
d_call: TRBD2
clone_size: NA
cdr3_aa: CASSLIAGDTGELFF
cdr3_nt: TGTGCCAGCAGCTTGATAGCGGGGGACACCGGGGAGCTGTTTTTT

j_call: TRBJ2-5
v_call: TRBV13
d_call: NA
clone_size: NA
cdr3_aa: CAAGAGRETQYF
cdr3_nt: TGTGCGGCCGGCGCAGGGCGAGAGACCCAGTACTTC

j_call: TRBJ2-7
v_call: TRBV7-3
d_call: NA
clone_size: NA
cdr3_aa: CASSPAGLEQYF
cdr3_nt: TGTGCCAGCAGCCCCGCGGGACTCGAGCAGTACTTC

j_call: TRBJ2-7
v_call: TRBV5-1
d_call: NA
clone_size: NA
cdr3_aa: CASSGRTAYEQYF
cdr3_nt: TGCGCCAGCAGTGGACGGACAGCCTACGAGCAGTACTTC

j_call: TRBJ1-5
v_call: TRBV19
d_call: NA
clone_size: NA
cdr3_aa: CASSIRRGNQPQHF
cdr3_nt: TGTGCCAGTAGTATTCGTCGGGGCAATCAGCCCCAGCATTTT

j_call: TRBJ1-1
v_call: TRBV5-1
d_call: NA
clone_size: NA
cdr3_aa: CASASGTLNTEAFF
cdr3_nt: TGCGCCAGCGCGAGCGGGACGCTGAACACTGAAGCTTTCTTT

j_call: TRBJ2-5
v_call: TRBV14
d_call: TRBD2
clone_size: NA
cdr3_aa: CASSLQAGGGETQYF
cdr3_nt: TGTGCCAGCAGCCTTCAAGCGGGAGGCGGGGAGACCCAGTACTTC

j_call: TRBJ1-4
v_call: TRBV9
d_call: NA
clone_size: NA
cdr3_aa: CASSVDMGQNEKLFF
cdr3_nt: TGTGCCAGCAGCGTAGATATGGGGCAGAATGAAAAACTGTTTTTT

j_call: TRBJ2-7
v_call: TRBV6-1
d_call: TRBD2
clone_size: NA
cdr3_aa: CASRMGLADSYEQYF
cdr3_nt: TGTGCCAGCAGGATGGGACTAGCGGATTCCTACGAGCAGTACTTC

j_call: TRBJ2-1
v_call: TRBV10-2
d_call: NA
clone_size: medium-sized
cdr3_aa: CASRRDAPNEQFF
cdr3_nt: TGCGCCAGCAGGCGGGACGCCCCCAATGAGCAGTTCTTC

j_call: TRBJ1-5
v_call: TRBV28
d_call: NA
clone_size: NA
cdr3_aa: CASSLHPARVPQHF
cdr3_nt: TGTGCCAGCAGTTTGCACCCTGCCCGCGTGCCCCAGCATTTT

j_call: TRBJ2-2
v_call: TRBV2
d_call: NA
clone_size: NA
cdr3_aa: CASAGTSNTGELFF
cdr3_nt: TGTGCCAGCGCCGGGACATCGAACACCGGGGAGCTGTTTTTT

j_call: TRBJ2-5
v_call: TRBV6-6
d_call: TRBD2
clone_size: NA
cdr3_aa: CASSYGTSGRKTQYF
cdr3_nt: TGTGCCAGCAGTTACGGGACTAGCGGGAGAAAGACCCAGTACTTC

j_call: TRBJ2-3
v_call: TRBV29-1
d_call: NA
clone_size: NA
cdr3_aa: CSVPAASTDKQYF
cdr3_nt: TGCAGCGTTCCAGCGGCTAGCACAGATAAGCAGTATTTT

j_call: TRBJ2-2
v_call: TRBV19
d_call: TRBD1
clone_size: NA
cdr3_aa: CASRSIRTGRNGELFF
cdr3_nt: TGTGCCAGTAGATCAATCCGGACAGGGCGCAACGGGGAGCTGTTTTTT

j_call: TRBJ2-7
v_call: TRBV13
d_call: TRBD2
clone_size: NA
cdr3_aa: CASSPLRGRAYEQYF
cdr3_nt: TGTGCCAGCAGCCCACTTCGAGGGAGGGCTTACGAGCAGTACTTC